Below, 13 T cell receptor beta chains from the same sample are listed, as sequenced in a study of blood T cell repertoires in COVID-19. The protocol was immunoSEQ multiplex PCR, while the TCRdb copy is restricted to in-frame clones and leaves out a portion. The sample yields 210,000 or so clones, roughly four fifths seen once. Sequenced input: peripheral blood. The receptor source for this set is a woman aged 40 to 49 with acute or convalescent COVID-19.

V and J are TRBV4-3 and TRBJ2-3; D is possibly TRBD2 (6 bases). The CDR3 consists of 16 residues. Trimming stripped 4 bases from V and 5 bases from J, with 19 bases between. From germline, CDR1 is LGHNA and CDR2 YSLEER. CDR3 nucleotide sequence: TGCGCCAGCAGCCCCGGGCGAGGACTACTTAGAGATACGCAGTATTTT. This sequence encodes CASSPGRGLLRDTQYF.

CDR3 residues: CASTPGQGYSYEQYF. CDR3 DNA sequence: TGTGCCAGCACTCCGGGACAGGGATACTCCTACGAGCAGTACTTC. The V gene is TRBV6-6, the J gene TRBJ2-7; 9 positions match TRBD1. The CDR3 is made up of 15 amino acids. The germline V gene encodes CDR1 MNHNY and CDR2 SVGAGI (reference sequence). J gave up 0 bases and V 7 bases, and 7 bases lay outside the gene matches.

This chain connects TRBV4-3 to TRBJ1-1; no firm D call. The length of the CDR3 is 13 residues. V lost 2 bases and J 6 bases, leaving 10 bases between the germline ends. Germline V gene sequence: CDR1 LGHNA, CDR2 YSLEER. CDR3 DNA: TGCGCCAGCAGCCAACATGTGGCGGCTGAAGCTTTCTTT. Amino acids: CASSQHVAAEAFF.

This clone showed up just once. The chain combines TRBV4-1 with TRBJ1-5; 9 bases are shared with TRBD1. The CDR3 loop spans 15 amino acids. Unmatched junction bases numbered 5, after V lost 5 bases and J lost 3 bases. CDR1 and CDR2 from the germline V gene are MGHRA and YSYEKL. This CDR3 is CASSRDRGNNQPQHF. CDR3 in DNA: TGCGCCAGCAGCAGAGACAGGGGGAACAATCAGCCCCAGCATTTT.

The rearrangement uses TRBV7-8 and TRBJ2-7, with TRBD2 as a possible D gene (6 bases). In germline, CDR1 is SGHVS, CDR2 FQNEAQ. The V end lost 1 base, the J end lost 0 bases, and 16 bases lay between the germline ends. The length of the CDR3 is 17 residues. CDR3 in DNA: TGTGCCAGCAGCTTAGGTAGTAGCGGACTTACCTCCTACGAGCAGTACTTC. It translates to CASSLGSSGLTSYEQYF.

The rearrangement joins TRBV5-1 to TRBJ1-2; D might be TRBD1 (6 bases). Trimming took off 4 bases at V and 1 base at J, with 17 bases between the two ends. The CDR3 totals 16 residues. The V gene's germline CDR1 is SGHRS and CDR2 YFSETQ. The DNA for the CDR3 is TGCGCCAGCAGCCCAAATACAGGGTTATTTAACTATGGCTACACCTTC. Its translation is CASSPNTGLFNYGYTF. The full variable domain, in which reference TRBV5-1 and TRBJ1-2 provide the parts outside the CDR3, is KAGVTQTPRYLIKTRGQQVTLSCSPISGHRSVSWYQQTPGQGLQFLFEYFSETQRNKGNFPGRFSGRQFSNSRSEMNVSTLELGDSALYLCASSPNTGLFNYGYTFGSGTRLTVV.

The V gene is TRBV29-1, the J gene TRBJ2-1; the match to TRBD2 covers 9 bases. J lost 0 bases, V lost 4 bases, and 4 bases had no gene match. There are 15 residues in the CDR3. Germline lookup yields CDR1 SQVTM and CDR2 ANQGSEA. The CDR3 reads CSVGSRGGSYNEQFF. The CDR3, as DNA: TGCAGCGTTGGGTCGCGGGGGGGCTCCTACAATGAGCAGTTCTTC.

The chain joins TRBV27 to TRBJ1-6; 7 bases are a match to TRBD1. This CDR3 spans 14 amino acids. The germline V gene encodes CDR1 MNHEY and CDR2 SMNVEV (reference sequence). Trimming at V came to 6 bases and at J to 6 bases, leaving 5 bases not matched to a gene. The CDR3 DNA is TGTGCCAGCAGAAACGACAGGGTTAATTCACCCCTCCACTTT. It encodes CASRNDRVNSPLHF.

The chain employs TRBV19 and TRBJ1-6; possibly TRBD1 for D (6 bases). The CDR3 is made up of 13 amino acids. Germline CDR1 LNHDA, CDR2 SQIVND (reference sequence). The germline V and J ends were trimmed by 1 base and 8 bases, with 6 bases remaining between them. CDR3 in amino acids: CASSIAGDSPLHF. CDR3 bases: TGTGCCAGTAGTATAGCAGGGGATTCACCCCTCCACTTT.

This chain links TRBV10-3 with TRBJ2-3, with 7 bases matching TRBD1. J was trimmed by 3 bases and V by 8 bases; bases with no gene match: 8. The CDR3 length is 14 residues. CDR1 and CDR2 (germline): ENHRY, SYGVKD. The DNA for the CDR3 is TGTGCCATCGGGCAACAGGGGTTAACAGATACGCAGTATTTT. Its translation: CAIGQQGLTDTQYF.

Comments on this clone: Other DNA variants within this sample encode the same CDR3. This chain uses TRBV18 with TRBJ2-1; D remains unclear. V lost 3 bases and J 0 bases, leaving 6 bases between the germline ends. Germline V gene data show CDR1 as KGHSH and CDR2 as LQKENI. The CDR3 totals 14 residues. The CDR3 here is CASSPVDSYNEQFF. CDR3 in DNA: TGTGCCAGCTCACCCGTAGACTCCTACAATGAGCAGTTCTTC.

This chain connects TRBV6-2 or TRBV6-3 to TRBJ2-1, with 10 bases matching TRBD1. Trimming removed 4 bases from V and 9 bases from J; junction bases left unmatched: 9. The CDR3 has 15 amino acids. Germline V gene sequence: CDR1 MNHEY, CDR2 SVGEGT. The CDR3 loop reads CASSSPGQGFREQFF. The CDR3 nucleotides read TGTGCCAGCAGTTCCCCGGGACAGGGGTTCCGTGAGCAGTTCTTC.

The genes are TRBV7-3 and TRBJ2-2, with D perhaps matching TRBD2 (6 bases). There are 17 residues in the CDR3. Trimming pared 4 bases from V and 5 bases from J, leaving 20 bases between. Per germline, CDR1 SGHTA and CDR2 FQGTGA. CDR3 DNA: TGTGCCAGCAGCTCATTGGAGGGGCGATCTCGAACCGGGGAGCTGTTTTTT. It is translated as CASSSLEGRSRTGELFF.